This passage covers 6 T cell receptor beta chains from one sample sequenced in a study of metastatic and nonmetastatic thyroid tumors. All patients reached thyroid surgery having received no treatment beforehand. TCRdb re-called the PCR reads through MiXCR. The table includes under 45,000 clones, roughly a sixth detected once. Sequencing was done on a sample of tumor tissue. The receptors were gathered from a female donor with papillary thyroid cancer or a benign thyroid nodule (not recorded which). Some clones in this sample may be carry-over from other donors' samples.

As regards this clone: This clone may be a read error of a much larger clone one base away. The CDR3 spells CASGTPPPSPVGNEQFF. As DNA, the CDR3 is TGTGCCAGCGGCACCCCCCCCCCCAGTCCTGTCGGCAATGAGCAGTTCTTC. J is TRBJ2-1 and V is TRBV9; the D is unclear. This CDR3 contains 17 residues. V lost 7 bases to trimming and J lost 6 bases, with 26 bases between them. The V gene's germline CDR1 is SGDLS and CDR2 YYNGEE.

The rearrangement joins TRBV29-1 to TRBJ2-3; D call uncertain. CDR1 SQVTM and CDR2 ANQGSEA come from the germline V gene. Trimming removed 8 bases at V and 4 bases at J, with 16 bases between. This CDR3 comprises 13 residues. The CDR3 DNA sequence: TGCAGCTCACGAGCATTGTTGGCAGATACGCAGTATTTT. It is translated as CSSRALLADTQYF.

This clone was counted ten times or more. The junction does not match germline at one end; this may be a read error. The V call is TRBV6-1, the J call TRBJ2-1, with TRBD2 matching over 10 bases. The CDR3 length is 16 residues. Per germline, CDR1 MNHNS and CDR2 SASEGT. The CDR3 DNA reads TGTGCCAGCAGTGAAGTCGTAGTCGGACTAGCGGATGAGCAGCTCTTC. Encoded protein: CASSEVVVGLADEQLF.

CDR3 residues: CASSQTLAGNEQFF. As DNA, the CDR3 is TGCGCCAGCAGCCAAACTCTAGCGGGGAATGAGCAGTTCTTC. The rearrangement joins TRBV4-1 to TRBJ2-1, with TRBD2 matching over 9 bases. CDR3 size: 14 residues. V lost 2 bases to trimming and J lost 7 bases; unmatched junction nucleotides: 3. Germline V CDR1 and CDR2: MGHRA, YSYEKL.

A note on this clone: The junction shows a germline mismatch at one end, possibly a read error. The CDR3 DNA is TGTGCCTGGAGCACCAGCGGTACAGGGTTCGATGAGCATTTCTTC. Translation gives CAWSTSGTGFDEHFF. V usage is TRBV30 and J usage is TRBJ2-1; tentative D call: TRBD1 (6 bases). This CDR3 is 15 amino acids long. Germline-derived CDR1 and CDR2 are GTSNPN and SVGIG (reference sequence).

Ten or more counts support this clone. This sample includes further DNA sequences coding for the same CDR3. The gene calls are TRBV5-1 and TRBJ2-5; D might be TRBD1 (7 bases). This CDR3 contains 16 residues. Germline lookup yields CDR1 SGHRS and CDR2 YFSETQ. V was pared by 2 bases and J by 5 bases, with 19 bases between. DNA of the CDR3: TGCGCCAGCAGCTTCGCAGGGGGGATCACGGCGGAGACCCAGTACTTC. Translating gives CASSFAGGITAETQYF.